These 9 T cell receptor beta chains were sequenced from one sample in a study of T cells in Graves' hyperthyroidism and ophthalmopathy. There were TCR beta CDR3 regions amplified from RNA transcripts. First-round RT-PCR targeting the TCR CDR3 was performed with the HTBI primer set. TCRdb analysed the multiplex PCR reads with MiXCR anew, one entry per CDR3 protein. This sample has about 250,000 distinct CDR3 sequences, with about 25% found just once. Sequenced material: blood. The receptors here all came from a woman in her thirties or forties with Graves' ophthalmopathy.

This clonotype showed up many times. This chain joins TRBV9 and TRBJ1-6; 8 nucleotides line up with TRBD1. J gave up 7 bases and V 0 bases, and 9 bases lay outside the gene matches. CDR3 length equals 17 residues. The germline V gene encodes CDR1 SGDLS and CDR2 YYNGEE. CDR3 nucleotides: TGTGCCAGCAGCGTAGGGGCAGGGGGCGGCGTGAATTCACCCCTCCACTTT. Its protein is CASSVGAGGGVNSPLHF.

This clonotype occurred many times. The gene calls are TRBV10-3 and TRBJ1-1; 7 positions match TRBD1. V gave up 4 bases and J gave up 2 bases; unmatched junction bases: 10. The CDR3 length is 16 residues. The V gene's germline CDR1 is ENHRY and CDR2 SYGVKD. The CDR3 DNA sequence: TGTGCCATCAGTGGTGACAGGGTCGGGACAAACACTGAAGCTTTCTTT. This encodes CAISGDRVGTNTEAFF.

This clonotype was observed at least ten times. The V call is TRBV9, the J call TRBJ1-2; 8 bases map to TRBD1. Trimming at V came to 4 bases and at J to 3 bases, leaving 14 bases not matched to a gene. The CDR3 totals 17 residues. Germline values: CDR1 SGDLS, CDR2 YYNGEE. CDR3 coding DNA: TGTGCCAGCAGCCCGAGTCCCCCTAAGGACAGGGACTATGGCTACACCTTC. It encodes CASSPSPPKDRDYGYTF.

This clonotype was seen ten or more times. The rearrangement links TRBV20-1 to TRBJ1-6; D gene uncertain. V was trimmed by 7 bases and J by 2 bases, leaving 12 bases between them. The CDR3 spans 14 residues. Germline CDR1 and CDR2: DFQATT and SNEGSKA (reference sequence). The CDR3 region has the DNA TGCAGTGTCCAGACCACAGCCTATAATTCACCCCTCCACTTT. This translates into CSVQTTAYNSPLHF.

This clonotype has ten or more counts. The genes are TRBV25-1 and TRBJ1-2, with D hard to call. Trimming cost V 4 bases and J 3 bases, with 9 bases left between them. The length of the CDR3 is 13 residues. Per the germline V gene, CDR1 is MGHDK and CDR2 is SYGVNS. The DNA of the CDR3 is TGTGCCAGCAGTGCCTTCGACTACTATGGCTACACCTTC. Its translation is CASSAFDYYGYTF.

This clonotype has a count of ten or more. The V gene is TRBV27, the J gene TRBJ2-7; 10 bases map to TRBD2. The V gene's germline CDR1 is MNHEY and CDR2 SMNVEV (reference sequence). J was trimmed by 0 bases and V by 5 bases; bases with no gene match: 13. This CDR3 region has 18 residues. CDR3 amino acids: CASSPHQPGLAASYEQYF. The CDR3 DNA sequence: TGTGCCAGCAGTCCTCACCAACCCGGACTAGCGGCCTCCTACGAGCAGTACTTC.

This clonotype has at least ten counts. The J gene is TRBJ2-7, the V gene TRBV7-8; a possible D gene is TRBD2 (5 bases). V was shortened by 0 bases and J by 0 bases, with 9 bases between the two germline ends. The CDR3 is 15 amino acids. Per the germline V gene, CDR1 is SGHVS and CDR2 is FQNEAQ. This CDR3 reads CASSLAFEGSYEQYF. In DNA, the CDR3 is TGTGCCAGCAGCTTAGCATTCGAGGGCTCCTACGAGCAGTACTTC.

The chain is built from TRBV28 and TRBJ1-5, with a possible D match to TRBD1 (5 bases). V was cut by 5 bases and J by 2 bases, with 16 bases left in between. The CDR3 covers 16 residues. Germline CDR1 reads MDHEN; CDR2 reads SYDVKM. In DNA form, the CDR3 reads TGTGCCAGCAGTCCCCCGAGGGGACGGGGCAATCAGCCCCAGCATTTT. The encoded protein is CASSPPRGRGNQPQHF.

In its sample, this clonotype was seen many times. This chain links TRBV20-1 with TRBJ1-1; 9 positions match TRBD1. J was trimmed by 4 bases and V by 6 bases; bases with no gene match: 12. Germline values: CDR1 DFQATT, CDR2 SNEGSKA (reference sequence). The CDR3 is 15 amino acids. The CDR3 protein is CSARQGVGFGTEAFF. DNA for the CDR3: TGCAGTGCGAGACAGGGGGTGGGTTTTGGCACTGAAGCTTTCTTT.